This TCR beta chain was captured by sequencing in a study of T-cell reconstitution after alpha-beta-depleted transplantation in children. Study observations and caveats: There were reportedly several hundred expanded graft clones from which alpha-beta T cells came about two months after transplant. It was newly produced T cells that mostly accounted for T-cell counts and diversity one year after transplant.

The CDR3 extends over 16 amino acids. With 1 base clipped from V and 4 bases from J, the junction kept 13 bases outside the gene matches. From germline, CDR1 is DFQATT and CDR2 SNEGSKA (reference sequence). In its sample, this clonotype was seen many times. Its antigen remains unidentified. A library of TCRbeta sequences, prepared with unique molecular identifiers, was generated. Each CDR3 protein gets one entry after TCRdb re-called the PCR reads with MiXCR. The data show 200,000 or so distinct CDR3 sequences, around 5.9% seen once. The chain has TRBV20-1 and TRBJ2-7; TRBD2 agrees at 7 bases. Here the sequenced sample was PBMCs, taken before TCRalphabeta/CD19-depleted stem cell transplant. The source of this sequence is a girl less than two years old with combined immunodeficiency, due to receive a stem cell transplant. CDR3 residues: CSARAKPSGIGYEQYF. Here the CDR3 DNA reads TGCAGTGCTAGAGCCAAACCCAGCGGGATTGGGTACGAGCAGTACTTC.